This T cell receptor (beta chain) was sequenced during a study of T cell repertoires in cytomegalovirus infection. In the study overall: Selected CMV epitopes included recently identified HLA-C-restricted ones as well as well-studied HLA-B-restricted ones. Both a matching HLA type and CMV infection were indicated by public TCR beta signatures.

As for this clonotype: Its target is unknown.

Broader study findings: Cumulative public TCR beta family frequency identified carriers of CMV plus the relevant HLA. In two of eight donors, the top clonotype was HLA-C-restricted CMV-specific.

TCRdb reprocessed the reads with MiXCR, giving one entry per CDR3 protein. The table shows 600,000 to 700,000 distinct CDR3 sequences, with about 33% occurring only once. Trimming pared 6 bases from V and 6 bases from J, leaving 13 bases between. CDR1 is DFQATT, CDR2 SNEGSKA, per germline (reference sequence). This CDR3 region has 12 residues. The source of this sequence is a human donor in good health (CMV status not recorded). Some clones in this sample may be carry-over from other donors' samples. The starting material was cultured PBMCs, obtained from culture after CMV antigen stimulation. The chain employs TRBV20-1 and TRBJ2-3; D gene unclear. The DNA of the CDR3 is TGCAGTGCGAAGGCGTCGCTGGATACGCAGTATTTT. Protein: CSAKASLDTQYF.